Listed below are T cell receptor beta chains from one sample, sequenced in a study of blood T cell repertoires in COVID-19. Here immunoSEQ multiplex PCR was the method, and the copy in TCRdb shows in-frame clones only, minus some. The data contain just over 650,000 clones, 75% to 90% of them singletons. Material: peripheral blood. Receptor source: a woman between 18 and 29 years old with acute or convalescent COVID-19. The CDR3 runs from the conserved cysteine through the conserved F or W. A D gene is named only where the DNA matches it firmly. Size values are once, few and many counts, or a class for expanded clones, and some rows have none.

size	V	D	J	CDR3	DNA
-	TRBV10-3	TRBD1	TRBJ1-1	CAISRTGPLNTEAFF	TGTGCCATCAGCAGGACAGGACCTTTGAACACTGAAGCTTTCTTT
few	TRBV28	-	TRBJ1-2	CASMQGRGYTF	TGTGCCAGCATGCAGGGGAGAGGCTACACCTTC
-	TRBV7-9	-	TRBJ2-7	CASGRGGYPYEQYF	TGTGCCAGCGGAAGAGGGGGTTACCCCTACGAGCAGTACTTC
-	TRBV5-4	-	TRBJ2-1	CASSLDRNEQFF	TGTGCCAGCAGCTTGGATCGCAATGAGCAGTTCTTC
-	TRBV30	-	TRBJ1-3	CALLLLGSGNTIYF	TGTGCCTTACTACTGCTTGGCTCTGGAAACACCATATATTTT
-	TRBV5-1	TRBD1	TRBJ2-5	CASSLGQGRETQYF	TGCGCCAGCAGCTTGGGACAGGGTCGGGAGACCCAGTACTTC
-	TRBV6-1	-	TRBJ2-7	CASSEQGGTEQYF	TGTGCCAGCAGTGAACAGGGGGGCACCGAGCAGTACTTC
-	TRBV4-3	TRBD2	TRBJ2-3	CASSQNYLRLALDTQYF	TGCGCCAGCAGCCAAAATTACCTACGACTAGCCCTAGATACGCAGTATTTT
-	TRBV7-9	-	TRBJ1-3	CASSFRPGVSGNTIYF	TGTGCCAGCAGCTTTCGACCAGGGGTTTCGGGAAACACCATATATTTT
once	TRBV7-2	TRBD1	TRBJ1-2	CASSAIQGAYGYTF	TGTGCCAGCAGCGCGATACAGGGGGCCTATGGCTACACCTTC
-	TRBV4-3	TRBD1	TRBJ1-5	CASSQGTGGWQPQHF	TGCGCCAGCAGCCAAGGAACAGGGGGCTGGCAGCCCCAGCATTTT
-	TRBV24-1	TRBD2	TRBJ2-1	CATSEETSGGSEQFF	TGTGCCACCAGTGAGGAGACTAGCGGGGGAAGTGAGCAGTTCTTC
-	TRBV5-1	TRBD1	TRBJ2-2	CASSVGTGYTGELFF	TGCGCCAGCAGCGTTGGGACAGGGTACACCGGGGAGCTGTTTTTT
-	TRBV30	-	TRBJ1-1	CAWNMDSSHTEAFF	TGTGCCTGGAATATGGACAGCTCTCACACTGAAGCTTTCTTT
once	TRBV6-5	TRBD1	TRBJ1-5	CASVTGGNQPQHF	TGTGCCAGCGTTACAGGGGGTAATCAGCCCCAGCATTTT
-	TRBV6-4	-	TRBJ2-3	CASSDLANTDTQYF	TGTGCCAGCAGTGATTTAGCAAACACAGATACGCAGTATTTT
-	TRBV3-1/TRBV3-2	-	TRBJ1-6	CASSHNNSPLHF	TGTGCCAGCAGCCACAATAATTCACCCCTCCACTTT
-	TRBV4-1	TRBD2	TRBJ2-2	CASSQAGGFTGELFF	TGCGCCAGCAGCCAAGCGGGGGGATTCACCGGGGAGCTGTTTTTT
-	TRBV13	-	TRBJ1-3	CASSLLPGNSGNTIYF	TGTGCCAGCAGCTTATTACCGGGTAACTCTGGAAACACCATATATTTT
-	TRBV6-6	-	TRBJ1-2	CASTHPGLAGSGYTF	TGTGCCAGCACCCATCCCGGGTTAGCTGGCAGTGGCTACACCTTC
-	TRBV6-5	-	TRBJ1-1	CASSRGSNTEAFF	TGTGCCAGCAGTAGGGGATCGAACACTGAAGCTTTCTTT
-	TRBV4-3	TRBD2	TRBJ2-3	CASSQDLSGGGDTQYF	TGCGCCAGCAGCCAAGACCTTAGCGGGGGGGGAGATACGCAGTATTTT
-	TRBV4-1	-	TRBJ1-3	CASSQVSFPGNTIYF	TGCGCCAGCAGCCAAGTTTCGTTTCCGGGAAACACCATATATTTT
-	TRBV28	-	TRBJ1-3	CASSLEQGQGNTIYF	TGTGCCAGCAGTTTAGAACAGGGCCAAGGAAACACCATATATTTT
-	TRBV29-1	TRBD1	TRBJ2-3	CSGSTGAQTTDTQYF	TGCAGCGGGTCAACAGGGGCACAAACCACAGATACGCAGTATTTT
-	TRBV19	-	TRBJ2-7	CASSIEAGAAYEQYF	TGTGCCAGTAGTATAGAAGCAGGGGCGGCCTACGAGCAGTACTTC
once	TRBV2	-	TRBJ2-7	CASRISETSYEQYF	TGTGCCAGCAGAATTAGCGAGACATCCTACGAGCAGTACTTC
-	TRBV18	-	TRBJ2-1	CASSPGRDPPIEQFF	TGTGCCAGCTCACCCGGCAGGGATCCTCCCATTGAGCAGTTCTTC
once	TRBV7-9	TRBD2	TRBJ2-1	CASSYARAGGLSYNEQFF	TGTGCCAGCAGCTACGCTCGGGCGGGGGGGCTTTCTTACAATGAGCAGTTCTTC
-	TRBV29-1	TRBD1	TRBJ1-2	CSVSYQGDGYTF	TGCAGCGTGTCATACCAGGGGGATGGCTACACCTTC
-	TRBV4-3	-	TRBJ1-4	CASSQVSLSEKLFF	TGCGCCAGCAGCCAAGTCAGTTTGTCTGAAAAACTGTTTTTT
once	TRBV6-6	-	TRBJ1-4	CASSYTNRAEKLFF	TGTGCCAGCAGTTACACTAACAGGGCTGAAAAACTGTTTTTT
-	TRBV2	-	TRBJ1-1	CASSDLRDKEAFF	TGTGCCAGCAGTGACCTCCGGGACAAGGAAGCTTTCTTT
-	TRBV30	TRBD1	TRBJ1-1	CAWSGTGGTEAFF	TGTGCCTGGTCCGGGACAGGGGGCACTGAAGCTTTCTTT
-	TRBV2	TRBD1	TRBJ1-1	CASTRTGNTEAFF	TGTGCCAGCACCAGGACAGGGAACACTGAAGCTTTCTTT
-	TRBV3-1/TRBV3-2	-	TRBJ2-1	CASSQTGVEQFF	TGTGCCAGCAGCCAAACCGGAGTTGAGCAGTTCTTC
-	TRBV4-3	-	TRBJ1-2	CASSQEARGRTYGYTF	TGCGCCAGCAGCCAAGAGGCCAGGGGTAGGACCTATGGCTACACCTTC
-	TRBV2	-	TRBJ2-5	CAAGFREETQYF	TGTGCTGCGGGGTTCAGGGAGGAGACCCAGTACTTC
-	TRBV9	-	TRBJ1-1	CASSPETDMNTEAFF	TGTGCCAGCAGCCCTGAGACAGACATGAACACTGAAGCTTTCTTT
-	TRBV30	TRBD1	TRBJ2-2	CAWNGQATGELFF	TGTGCCTGGAACGGACAGGCCACCGGGGAGCTGTTTTTT
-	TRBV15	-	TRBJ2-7	CATSSGAEGFYEQYF	TGTGCCACCAGCAGCGGGGCGGAGGGCTTCTACGAGCAGTACTTC
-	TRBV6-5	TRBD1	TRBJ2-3	CASSRTGGADTQYF	TGTGCCAGCAGCCGTACAGGGGGCGCGGATACGCAGTATTTT